This paragraph reports one T cell receptor beta chain. Time point of the sample: after dendritic cell vaccination, including at tumor progression/relapse. Some clones are missing from TCRdb's copy, which holds only in-frame ones; the method was immunoSEQ multiplex PCR. The sample has 55,000 to 75,000 clones, around 83% seen once. V lost 5 bases to trimming and J lost 4 bases; unmatched junction nucleotides: 13. CDR1 and CDR2 from the germline V gene are SGHNT and YENEEA. This CDR3 contains 16 residues. These data come from a study of glioma-infiltrating T cells after dendritic cell vaccination. This sequence was found in a human donor with glioblastoma. Sequences were derived from blood, sampled after dendritic cell vaccination. The chain employs TRBV11-3 and TRBJ2-7; 8 positions agree with TRBD1. In DNA form, the CDR3 reads TGTGCCAGCAGCCCCGGGACAGGCGAACGCATTTACGAGCAGTACTTC. Encoded protein: CASSPGTGERIYEQYF.